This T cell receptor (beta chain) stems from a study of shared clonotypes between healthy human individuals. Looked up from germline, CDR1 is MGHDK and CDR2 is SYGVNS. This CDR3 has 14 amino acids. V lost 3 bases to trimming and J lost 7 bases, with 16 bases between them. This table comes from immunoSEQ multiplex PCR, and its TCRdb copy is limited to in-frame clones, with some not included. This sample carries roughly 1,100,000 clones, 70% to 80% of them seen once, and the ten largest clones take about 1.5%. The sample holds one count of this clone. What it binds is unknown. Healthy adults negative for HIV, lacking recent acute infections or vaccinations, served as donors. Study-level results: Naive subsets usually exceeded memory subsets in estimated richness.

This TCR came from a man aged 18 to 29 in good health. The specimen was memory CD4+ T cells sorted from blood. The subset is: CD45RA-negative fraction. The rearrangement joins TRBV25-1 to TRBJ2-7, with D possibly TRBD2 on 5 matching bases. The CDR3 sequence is CASSDPGIWKEQYF. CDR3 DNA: TGTGCCAGCAGTGACCCCGGGATTTGGAAGGAGCAGTACTTC.